One sample yielded the 13 T cell receptor beta chains listed below, sequenced in a study of cytomegalovirus exposure and HLA in healthy donors. The assay was immunoSEQ multiplex PCR, and TCRdb's table has in-frame clones only and misses some. The table shows about 200,000 clones, with 70% to 90% occurring only once. Sequencing input: PBMCs. The receptor source for this set is a woman in her late teens or twenties in good health and CMV-seronegative.

This clone was seen only a few times. The chain combines TRBV11-1 with TRBJ2-1; D remains unclear. V was pared by 4 bases and J by 0 bases, with 10 bases between. CDR1 and CDR2 from the germline V gene are SGHAT and FQDESV (reference sequence). CDR3 length: 15 residues. CDR3 in amino acids: CASSSDRGSYNEQFF. The CDR3 coding sequence is TGTGCCAGCAGCTCTGATAGAGGCTCCTACAATGAGCAGTTCTTC.

The V gene is TRBV25-1, the J gene TRBJ2-2; 9 nucleotides match TRBD2. The CDR3 loop spans 17 amino acids. The V segment lost 8 bases and the J segment 4 bases; nucleotides outside the gene matches: 14. The germline V gene encodes CDR1 MGHDK and CDR2 SYGVNS. Here the CDR3 DNA reads TGTGCCAGCCACATCGGGGTAGCGGGAGCAATCACCGGGGAGCTGTTTTTT. Its protein is CASHIGVAGAITGELFF.

The chain's CDR3 is CASTGQGGTNSWYDYSNQPQHF. DNA for the CDR3: TGTGCCAGCACAGGACAGGGAGGAACGAATTCGTGGTACGATTATAGCAATCAGCCCCAGCATTTT. This chain links TRBV2 with TRBJ1-5, with TRBD1 matching over 8 bases. The germline CDR1 and CDR2 sequences are SNHLY and FYNNEI. The CDR3 runs 22 residues. V lost 7 bases to trimming and J lost 0 bases; unmatched junction nucleotides: 26.

This clone was seen a single time. V is TRBV9 and J is TRBJ2-3, with 12 positions matching TRBD1. The V gene end was trimmed by 0 bases and the J gene end by 8 bases; junction bases not matched to a gene: 4. CDR3 length: 15 amino acids. CDR1 and CDR2 from the germline V gene are SGDLS and YYNGEE. CDR3 coding DNA: TGTGCCAGCAGCGTAGAGGGACAGGGGGCGCGTACGCAGTATTTT. Encoded protein: CASSVEGQGARTQYF.

The chain recombines TRBV5-1 with TRBJ2-5; TRBD1 matches at 8 bases. The CDR3 loop spans 14 amino acids. V lost 4 bases and J lost 5; bases outside the gene matches: 7. CDR1 is SGHRS, CDR2 YFSETQ, per germline. Here the CDR3 DNA reads TGCGCCAGCAGCGAACCGACAGGGGCGGAGACCCAGTACTTC. This translates into CASSEPTGAETQYF.

V gene TRBV28 combines with J gene TRBJ2-7, with a weak D call TRBD2 (6 bases). CDR3 length: 15 amino acids. Trimming pared 5 bases from V and 3 bases from J, leaving 17 bases between. Germline lookup yields CDR1 MDHEN and CDR2 SYDVKM. CDR3 sequence reads: CASSGGTSRGYEQYF. The DNA of the CDR3 is TGTGCCAGCAGTGGGGGGACTTCCCGCGGCTACGAGCAGTACTTC. Full variable domain (missing parts from reference TRBV28 and TRBJ2-7): DVKVTQSSRYLVKRTGEKVFLECVQDMDHENMFWYRQDPGLGLRLIYFSYDVKMKEKGDIPEGYSVSREKKERFSLILESASTNQTSMYLCASSGGTSRGYEQYFGPGTRLTVT.

This clone was seen just once. The V and J genes are TRBV28 and TRBJ1-4, with a possible D match to TRBD1 (6 bases). The germline CDR1 and CDR2 sequences are MDHEN and SYDVKM. The CDR3 length is 12 residues. V was clipped by 2 bases and J by 11 bases, with 9 bases between them. CDR3 sequence reads: CASSLRGDKLFF. The CDR3 DNA is TGTGCCAGCAGTTTAAGGGGGGATAAACTGTTTTTT.

This clone has more than one count but fewer than ten. The chain carries TRBV18 and TRBJ1-6; 7 bases are shared with TRBD1. Per the germline V gene, CDR1 is KGHSH and CDR2 is LQKENI. J gave up 7 bases and V 4 bases, and 4 bases lay outside the gene matches. CDR3 length: 14 amino acids. The CDR3 loop reads CASSRDSLNSPLHF. CDR3 sequence (DNA): TGTGCCAGCTCACGGGACAGCTTGAATTCACCCCTCCACTTT.

This clone rates as medium-sized. The chain couples TRBV28 to TRBJ2-7, with D possibly TRBD1 on 5 matching bases. V was pared by 5 bases and J by 4 bases, with 9 bases between. CDR3 length equals 12 residues. Germline loops: CDR1 MDHEN, CDR2 SYDVKM. The CDR3 is CASSPRQYEQYF. DNA for the CDR3: TGTGCCAGCAGTCCAAGACAGTACGAGCAGTACTTC.

Written as DNA, the CDR3 is TGTGCCAGCAGTGTGGGCCTCGGACAGCCCTACGAGCAGTACTTC. Its protein is CASSVGLGQPYEQYF. The J gene is TRBJ2-7, the V gene TRBV6-1; a weak D match, TRBD1 (6 bases). Trimming removed 4 bases at V and 2 bases at J, with 15 bases between. This CDR3 is 15 amino acids long. Germline V lookup: CDR1 MNHNS, CDR2 SASEGT.

The V gene is TRBV2, the J gene TRBJ1-2; tentatively, D is TRBD1 (5 bases). CDR1 is SNHLY, CDR2 FYNNEI, per germline. The germline V and J ends were trimmed by 8 bases and 2 bases, with 18 bases remaining between them. The CDR3 is 15 amino acids. CDR3 protein: CASLRGGRSNYGYTF. The CDR3 nucleotides are TGTGCCAGCTTAAGGGGTGGCAGATCGAACTATGGCTACACCTTC.

This chain joins TRBV4-1 and TRBJ1-6; the D is unclear. This CDR3 has 16 residues. Trimming stripped 1 base from V and 0 bases from J, with 7 bases between. Germline V gene data show CDR1 as MGHRA and CDR2 as YSYEKL. The DNA for the CDR3 is TGCGCCAGCAGCCAAGCTTGGGCCTCCTATAATTCACCCCTCCACTTT. Protein sequence: CASSQAWASYNSPLHF.

The sample holds a few counts of this clone. V is TRBV27 and J is TRBJ1-2, with 10 nucleotides matching TRBD1. V lost 0 bases, J lost 7 bases, and 5 bases stayed unmatched. Germline CDR1 MNHEY, CDR2 SMNVEV (reference sequence). The CDR3 has 15 residues. CDR3 residues: CASSLSSGTGVGYTF. CDR3 bases: TGTGCCAGCAGTTTATCATCCGGGACAGGGGTTGGCTACACCTTC.